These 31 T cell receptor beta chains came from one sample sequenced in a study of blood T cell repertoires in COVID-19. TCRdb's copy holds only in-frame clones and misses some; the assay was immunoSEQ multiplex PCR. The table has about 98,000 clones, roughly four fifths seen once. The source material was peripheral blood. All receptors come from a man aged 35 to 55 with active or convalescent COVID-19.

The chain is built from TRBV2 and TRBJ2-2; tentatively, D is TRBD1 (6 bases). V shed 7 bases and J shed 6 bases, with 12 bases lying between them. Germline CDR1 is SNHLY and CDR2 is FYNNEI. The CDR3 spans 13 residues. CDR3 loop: CASKGEFAGELFF. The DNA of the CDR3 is TGTGCCAGCAAGGGGGAGTTCGCCGGGGAGCTGTTTTTT.

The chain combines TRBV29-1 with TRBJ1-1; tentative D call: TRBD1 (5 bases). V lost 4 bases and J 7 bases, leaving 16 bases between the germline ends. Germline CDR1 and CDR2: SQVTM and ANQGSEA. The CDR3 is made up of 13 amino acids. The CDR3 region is CSVGRRTKLEAFF. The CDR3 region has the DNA TGCAGCGTTGGAAGGCGGACAAAACTTGAAGCTTTCTTT. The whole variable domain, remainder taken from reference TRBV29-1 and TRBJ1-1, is SAVISQKPSRDICQRGTSLTIQCQVDSQVTMMFWYRQQPGQSLTLIATANQGSEATYESGFVIDKFPISRPNLTFSTLTVSNMSPEDSSIYLCSVGRRTKLEAFFGQGTRLTVV.

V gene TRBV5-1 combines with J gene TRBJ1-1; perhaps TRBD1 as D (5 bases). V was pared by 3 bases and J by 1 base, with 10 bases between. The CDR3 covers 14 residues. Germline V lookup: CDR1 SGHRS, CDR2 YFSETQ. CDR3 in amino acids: CASSSFTGNTEAFF. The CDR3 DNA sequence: TGCGCCAGCAGCTCCTTCACAGGGAACACTGAAGCTTTCTTT. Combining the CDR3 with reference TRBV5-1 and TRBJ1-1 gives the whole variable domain KAGVTQTPRYLIKTRGQQVTLSCSPISGHRSVSWYQQTPGQGLQFLFEYFSETQRNKGNFPGRFSGRQFSNSRSEMNVSTLELGDSALYLCASSSFTGNTEAFFGQGTRLTVV.

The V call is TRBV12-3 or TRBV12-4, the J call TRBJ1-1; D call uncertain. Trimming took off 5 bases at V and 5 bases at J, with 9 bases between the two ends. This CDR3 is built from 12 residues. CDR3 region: CASSPSWTEAFF. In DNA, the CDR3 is TGTGCCAGCAGTCCCAGTTGGACTGAAGCTTTCTTT.

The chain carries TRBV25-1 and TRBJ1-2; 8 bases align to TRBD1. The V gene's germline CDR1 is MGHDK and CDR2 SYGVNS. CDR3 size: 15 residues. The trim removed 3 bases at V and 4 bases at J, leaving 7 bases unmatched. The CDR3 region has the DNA TGTGCCAGCAGTGATAACTGGACAGGGTCCTATGGCTACACCTTC. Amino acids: CASSDNWTGSYGYTF.

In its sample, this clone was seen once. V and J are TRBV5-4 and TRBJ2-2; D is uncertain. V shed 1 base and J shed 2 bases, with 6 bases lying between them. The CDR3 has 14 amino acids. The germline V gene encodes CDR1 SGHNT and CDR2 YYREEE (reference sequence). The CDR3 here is CASSLPLNTGELFF. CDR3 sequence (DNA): TGTGCCAGCAGCTTGCCCCTAAACACCGGGGAGCTGTTTTTT.

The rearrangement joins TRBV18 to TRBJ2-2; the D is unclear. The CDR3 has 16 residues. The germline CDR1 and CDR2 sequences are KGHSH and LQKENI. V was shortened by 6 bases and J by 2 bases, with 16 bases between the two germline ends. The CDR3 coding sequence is TGTGCCAGCTCGCTCCCCCGGGTCACAAACACCGGGGAGCTGTTTTTT. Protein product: CASSLPRVTNTGELFF. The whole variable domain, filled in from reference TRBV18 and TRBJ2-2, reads NAGVMQNPRHLVRRRGQEARLRCSPMKGHSHVYWYRQLPEEGLKFMVYLQKENIIDESGMPKERFSAEFPKEGPSILRIQQVVRGDSAAYFCASSLPRVTNTGELFFGEGSRLTVL.

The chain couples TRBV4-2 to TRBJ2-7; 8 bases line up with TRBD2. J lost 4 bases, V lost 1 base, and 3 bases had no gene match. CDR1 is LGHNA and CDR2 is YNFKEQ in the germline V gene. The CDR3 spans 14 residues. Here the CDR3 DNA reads TGTGCCAGCAGCCAAGTAGCGGGGAAATACGAGCAGTACTTC. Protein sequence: CASSQVAGKYEQYF.

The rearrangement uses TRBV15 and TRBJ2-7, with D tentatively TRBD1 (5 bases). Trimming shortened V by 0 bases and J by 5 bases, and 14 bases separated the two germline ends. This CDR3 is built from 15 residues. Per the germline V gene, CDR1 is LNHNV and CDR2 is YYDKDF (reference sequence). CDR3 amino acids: CATSRDWARAHEQYF. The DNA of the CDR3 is TGTGCCACCAGCAGAGACTGGGCCAGGGCACACGAGCAGTACTTC.

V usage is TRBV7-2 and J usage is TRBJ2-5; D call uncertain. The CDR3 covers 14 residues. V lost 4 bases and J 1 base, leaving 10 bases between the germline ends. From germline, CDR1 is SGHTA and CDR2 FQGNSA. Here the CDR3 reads CASSSPSRQETQYF. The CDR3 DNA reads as TGTGCCAGCAGCTCCCCCAGTCGCCAAGAGACCCAGTACTTC.

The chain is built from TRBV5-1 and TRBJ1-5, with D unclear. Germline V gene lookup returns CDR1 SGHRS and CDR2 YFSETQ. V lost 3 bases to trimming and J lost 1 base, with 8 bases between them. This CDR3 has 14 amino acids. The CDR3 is CASSSGGSNQPQHF. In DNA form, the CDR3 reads TGCGCCAGCAGCTCAGGTGGGAGCAATCAGCCCCAGCATTTT. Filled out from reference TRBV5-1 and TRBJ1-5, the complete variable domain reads KAGVTQTPRYLIKTRGQQVTLSCSPISGHRSVSWYQQTPGQGLQFLFEYFSETQRNKGNFPGRFSGRQFSNSRSEMNVSTLELGDSALYLCASSSGGSNQPQHFGDGTRLSIL.

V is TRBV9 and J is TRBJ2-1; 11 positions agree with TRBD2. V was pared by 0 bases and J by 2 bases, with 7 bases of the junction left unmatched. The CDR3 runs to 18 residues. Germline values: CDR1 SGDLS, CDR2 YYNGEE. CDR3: CASSVASGGLTPYNEQFF. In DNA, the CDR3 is TGTGCCAGCAGCGTAGCTAGCGGGGGGCTTACCCCCTACAATGAGCAGTTCTTC.

The CDR3 protein is CASSPAGLTYEQYF. The CDR3 coding sequence is TGTGCCAGCAGCCCGGCGGGGTTAACCTACGAGCAGTACTTC. V is TRBV11-2 and J is TRBJ2-7; perhaps TRBD2 as D (6 bases). This CDR3 comprises 14 residues. Germline V gives CDR1 SGHAT, CDR2 FQNNGV. Trimming left V 5 bases short and J 2 bases short, with 13 bases between.

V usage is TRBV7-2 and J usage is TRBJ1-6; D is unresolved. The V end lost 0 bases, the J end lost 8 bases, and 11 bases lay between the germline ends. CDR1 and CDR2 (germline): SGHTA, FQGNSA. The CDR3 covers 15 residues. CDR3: CASSLAEKDYSPLHF. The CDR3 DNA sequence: TGTGCCAGCAGCTTAGCGGAAAAGGACTATTCACCCCTCCACTTT.

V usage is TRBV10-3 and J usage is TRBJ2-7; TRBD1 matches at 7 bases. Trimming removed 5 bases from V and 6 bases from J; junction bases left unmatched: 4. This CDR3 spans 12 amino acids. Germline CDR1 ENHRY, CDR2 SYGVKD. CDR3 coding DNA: TGTGCCATCAGTCTGGACAGGCTCGAGCAGTACTTC. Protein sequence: CAISLDRLEQYF.

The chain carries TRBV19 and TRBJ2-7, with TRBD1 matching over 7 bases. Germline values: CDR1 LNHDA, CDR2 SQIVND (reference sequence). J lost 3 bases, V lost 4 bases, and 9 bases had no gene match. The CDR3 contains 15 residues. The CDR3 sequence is CASSTLGQSVYEQYF. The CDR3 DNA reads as TGTGCCAGTAGTACCCTGGGACAGTCGGTCTACGAGCAGTACTTC.

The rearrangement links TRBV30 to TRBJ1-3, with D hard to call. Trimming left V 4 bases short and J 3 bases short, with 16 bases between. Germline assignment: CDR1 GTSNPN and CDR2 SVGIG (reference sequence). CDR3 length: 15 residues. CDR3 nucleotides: TGTGCCTGGAATGGAGATAATCGGCTTGGAAACACCATATATTTT. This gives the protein CAWNGDNRLGNTIYF. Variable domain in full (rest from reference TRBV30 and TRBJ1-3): SQTIHQWPATLVQPVGSPLSLECTVEGTSNPNLYWYRQAAGRGLQLLFYSVGIGQISSEVPQNLSASRPQDRQFILSSKKLLLSDSGFYLCAWNGDNRLGNTIYFGEGSWLTVV.

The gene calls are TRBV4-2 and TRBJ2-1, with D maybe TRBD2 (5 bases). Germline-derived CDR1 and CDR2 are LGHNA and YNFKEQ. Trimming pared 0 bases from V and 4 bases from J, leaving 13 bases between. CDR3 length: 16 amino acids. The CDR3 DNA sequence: TGTGCCAGCAGCCAAGATCAGGTCGGGGTTTACAATGAGCAGTTCTTC. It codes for CASSQDQVGVYNEQFF.

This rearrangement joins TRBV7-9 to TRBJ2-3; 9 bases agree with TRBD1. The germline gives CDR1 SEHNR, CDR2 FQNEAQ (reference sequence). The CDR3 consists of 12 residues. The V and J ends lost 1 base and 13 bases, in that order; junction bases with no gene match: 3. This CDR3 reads CASSLVGDREYF. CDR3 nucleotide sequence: TGTGCCAGCAGCTTAGTTGGGGACAGGGAGTATTTT.

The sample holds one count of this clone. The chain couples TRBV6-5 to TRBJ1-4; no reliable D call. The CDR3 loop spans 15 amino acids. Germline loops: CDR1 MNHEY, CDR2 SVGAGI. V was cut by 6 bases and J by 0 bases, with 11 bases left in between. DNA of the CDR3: TGTGCCAGCAGACACGGAGGTGCAACTAATGAAAAACTGTTTTTT. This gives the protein CASRHGGATNEKLFF.

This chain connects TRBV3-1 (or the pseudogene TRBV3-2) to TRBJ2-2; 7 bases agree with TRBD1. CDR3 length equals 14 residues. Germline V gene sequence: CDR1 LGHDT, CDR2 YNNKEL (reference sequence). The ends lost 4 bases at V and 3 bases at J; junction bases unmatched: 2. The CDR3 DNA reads TGTGCCAGCAGCCTCGGGACAGACACCGGGGAGCTGTTTTTT. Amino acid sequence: CASSLGTDTGELFF.

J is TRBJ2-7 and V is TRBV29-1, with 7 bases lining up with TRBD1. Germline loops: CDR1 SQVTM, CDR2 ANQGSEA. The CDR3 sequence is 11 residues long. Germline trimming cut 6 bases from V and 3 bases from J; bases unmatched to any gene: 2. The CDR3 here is CSVDRDYEQYF. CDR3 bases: TGCAGCGTAGACAGGGACTACGAGCAGTACTTC.

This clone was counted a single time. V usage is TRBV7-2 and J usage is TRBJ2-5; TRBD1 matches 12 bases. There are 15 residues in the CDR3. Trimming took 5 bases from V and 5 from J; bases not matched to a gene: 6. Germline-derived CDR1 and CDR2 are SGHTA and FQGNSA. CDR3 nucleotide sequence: TGTGCCAGCAGCCCGGGACAGGGGGCGCGGGAGACCCAGTACTTC. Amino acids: CASSPGQGARETQYF. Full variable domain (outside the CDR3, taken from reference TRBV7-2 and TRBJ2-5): GAGVSQSPSNKVTEKGKDVELRCDPISGHTALYWYRQSLGQGLEFLIYFQGNSAPDKSGLPSDRFSAERTGGSVSTLTIQRTQQEDSAVYLCASSPGQGARETQYFGPGTRLLVL.

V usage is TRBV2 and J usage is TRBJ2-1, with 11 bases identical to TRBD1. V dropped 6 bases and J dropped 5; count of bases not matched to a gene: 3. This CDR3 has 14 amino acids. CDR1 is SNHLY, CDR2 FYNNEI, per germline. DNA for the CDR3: TGTGCCAGCAGGGGGGACAGGGGGAACAATGAGCAGTTCTTC. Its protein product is CASRGDRGNNEQFF.

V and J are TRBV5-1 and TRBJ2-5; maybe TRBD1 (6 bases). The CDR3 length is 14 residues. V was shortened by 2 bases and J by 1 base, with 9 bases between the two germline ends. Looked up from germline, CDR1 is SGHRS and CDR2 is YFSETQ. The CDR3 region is CASSFRGVQETQYF. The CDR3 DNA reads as TGCGCCAGCAGCTTCAGGGGCGTCCAAGAGACCCAGTACTTC.

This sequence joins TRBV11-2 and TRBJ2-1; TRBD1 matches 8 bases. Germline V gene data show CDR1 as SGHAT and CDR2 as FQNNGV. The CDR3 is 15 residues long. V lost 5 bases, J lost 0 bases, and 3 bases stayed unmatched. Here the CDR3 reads CASSPDRASYNEQFF. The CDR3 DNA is TGTGCCAGCAGCCCGGACAGGGCCTCCTACAATGAGCAGTTCTTC.

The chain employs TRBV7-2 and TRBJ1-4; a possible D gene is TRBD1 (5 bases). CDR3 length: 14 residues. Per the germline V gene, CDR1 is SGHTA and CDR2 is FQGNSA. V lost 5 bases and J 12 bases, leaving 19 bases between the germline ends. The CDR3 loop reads CASSVGDRPKELFF. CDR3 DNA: TGTGCCAGCAGCGTCGGTGACAGACCGAAAGAACTGTTTTTT.

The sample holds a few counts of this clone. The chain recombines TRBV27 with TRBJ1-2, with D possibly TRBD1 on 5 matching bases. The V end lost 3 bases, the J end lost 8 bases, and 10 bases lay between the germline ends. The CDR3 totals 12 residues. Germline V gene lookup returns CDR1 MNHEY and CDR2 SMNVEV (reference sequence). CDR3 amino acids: CASSFAGGGYTF. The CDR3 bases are TGTGCCAGCAGTTTTGCGGGGGGAGGCTACACCTTC.

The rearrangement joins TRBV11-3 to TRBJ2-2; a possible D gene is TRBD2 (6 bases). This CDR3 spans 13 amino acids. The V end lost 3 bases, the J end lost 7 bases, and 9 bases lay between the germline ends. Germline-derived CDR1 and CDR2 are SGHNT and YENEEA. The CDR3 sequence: CASSFRGSGELFF. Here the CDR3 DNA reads TGTGCCAGCAGCTTTCGGGGGAGCGGGGAGCTGTTTTTT.

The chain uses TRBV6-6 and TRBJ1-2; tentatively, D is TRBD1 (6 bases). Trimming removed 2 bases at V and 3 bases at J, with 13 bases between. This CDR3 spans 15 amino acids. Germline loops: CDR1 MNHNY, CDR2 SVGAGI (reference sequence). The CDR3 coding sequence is TGTGCCAGCAGTTACCCCGTAGGGGGAGACTATGGCTACACCTTC. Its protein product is CASSYPVGGDYGYTF.

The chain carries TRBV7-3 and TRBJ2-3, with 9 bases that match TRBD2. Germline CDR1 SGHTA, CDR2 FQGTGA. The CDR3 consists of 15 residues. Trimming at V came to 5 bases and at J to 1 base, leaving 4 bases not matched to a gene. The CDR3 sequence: CASSASSGGTDTQYF. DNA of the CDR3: TGTGCCAGCAGCGCATCTAGCGGGGGCACAGATACGCAGTATTTT. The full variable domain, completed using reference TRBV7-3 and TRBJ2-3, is GAGVSQTPSNKVTEKGKYVELRCDPISGHTALYWYRQSLGQGPEFLIYFQGTGAADDSGLPNDRFFAVRPEGSVSTLKIQRTERGDSAVYLCASSASSGGTDTQYFGPGTRLTVL.